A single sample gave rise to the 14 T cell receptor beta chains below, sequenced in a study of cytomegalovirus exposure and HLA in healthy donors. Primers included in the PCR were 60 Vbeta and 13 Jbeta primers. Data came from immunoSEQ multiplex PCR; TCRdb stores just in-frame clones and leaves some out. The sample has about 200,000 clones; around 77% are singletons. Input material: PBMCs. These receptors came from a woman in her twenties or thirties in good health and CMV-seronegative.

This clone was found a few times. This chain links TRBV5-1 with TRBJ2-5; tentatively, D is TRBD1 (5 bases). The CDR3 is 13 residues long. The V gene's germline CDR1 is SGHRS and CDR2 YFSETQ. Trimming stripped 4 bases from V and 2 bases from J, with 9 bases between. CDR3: CASSQGMQETQYF. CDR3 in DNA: TGCGCCAGCAGCCAGGGAATGCAAGAGACCCAGTACTTC.

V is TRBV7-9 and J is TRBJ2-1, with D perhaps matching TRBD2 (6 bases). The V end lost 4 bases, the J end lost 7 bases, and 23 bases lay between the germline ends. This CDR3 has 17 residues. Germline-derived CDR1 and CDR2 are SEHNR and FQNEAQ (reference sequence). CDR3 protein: CASSSGDIGLLRNEQFF. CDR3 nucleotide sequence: TGTGCCAGCAGCTCGGGTGACATCGGACTACTTAGGAATGAGCAGTTCTTC.

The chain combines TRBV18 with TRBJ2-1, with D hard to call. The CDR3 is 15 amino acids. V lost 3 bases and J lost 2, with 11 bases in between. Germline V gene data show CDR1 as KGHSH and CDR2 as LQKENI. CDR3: CASSPMTPAYNEQFF. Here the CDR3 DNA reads TGTGCCAGCTCACCGATGACACCAGCCTACAATGAGCAGTTCTTC. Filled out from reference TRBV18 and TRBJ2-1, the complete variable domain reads NAGVMQNPRHLVRRRGQEARLRCSPMKGHSHVYWYRQLPEEGLKFMVYLQKENIIDESGMPKERFSAEFPKEGPSILRIQQVVRGDSAAYFCASSPMTPAYNEQFFGPGTRLTVL.

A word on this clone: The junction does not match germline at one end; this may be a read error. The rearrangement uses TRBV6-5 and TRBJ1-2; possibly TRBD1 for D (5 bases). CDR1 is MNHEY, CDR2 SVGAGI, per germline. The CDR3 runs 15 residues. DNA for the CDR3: TGTGCCAGCAGCCCTCTTCGGAGGGGAAATTCTGGCTACCCCTTC. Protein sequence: CASSPLRRGNSGYPF.

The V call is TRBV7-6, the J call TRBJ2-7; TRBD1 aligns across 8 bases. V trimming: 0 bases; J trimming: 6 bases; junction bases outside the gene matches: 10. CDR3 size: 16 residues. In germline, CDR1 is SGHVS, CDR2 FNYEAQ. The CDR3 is CASSLAPGTGRSEQYF. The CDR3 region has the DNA TGTGCCAGCAGCTTAGCGCCCGGGACAGGCAGATCCGAGCAGTACTTC.

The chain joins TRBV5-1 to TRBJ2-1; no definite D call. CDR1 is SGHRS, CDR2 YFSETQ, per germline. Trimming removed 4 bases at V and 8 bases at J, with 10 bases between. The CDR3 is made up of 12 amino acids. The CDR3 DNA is TGCGCCAGCAGCCTAGACCGCGATGAGCAGTTCTTC. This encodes CASSLDRDEQFF.

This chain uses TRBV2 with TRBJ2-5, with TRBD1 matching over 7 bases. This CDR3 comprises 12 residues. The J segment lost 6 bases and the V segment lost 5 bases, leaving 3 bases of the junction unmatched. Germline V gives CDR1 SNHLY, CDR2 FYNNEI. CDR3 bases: TGTGCCAGCAGTACAGGGGAAAAGACCCAGTACTTC. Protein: CASSTGEKTQYF.

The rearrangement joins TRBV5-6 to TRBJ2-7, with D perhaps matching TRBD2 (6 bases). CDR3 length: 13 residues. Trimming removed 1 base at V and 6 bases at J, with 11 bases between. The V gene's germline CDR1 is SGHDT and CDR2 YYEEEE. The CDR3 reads CASSLRLVTEQYF. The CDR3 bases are TGTGCCAGCAGCTTGAGACTAGTCACCGAGCAGTACTTC.

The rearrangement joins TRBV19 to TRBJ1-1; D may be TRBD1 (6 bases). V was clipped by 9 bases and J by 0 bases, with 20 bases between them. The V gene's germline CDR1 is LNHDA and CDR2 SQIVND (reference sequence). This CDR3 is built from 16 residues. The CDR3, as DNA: TGTGCCAGCCAGAGCCGTCTGGGGGCTATGAACACTGAAGCTTTCTTT. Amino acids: CASQSRLGAMNTEAFF.

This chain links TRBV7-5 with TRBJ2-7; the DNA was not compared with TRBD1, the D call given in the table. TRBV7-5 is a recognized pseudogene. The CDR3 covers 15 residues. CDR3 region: CARSLAFNRGYEQYF. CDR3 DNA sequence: TGTGCCAGAAGCTTAGCGTTTAACAGGGGCTACGAGCAGTACTTC.

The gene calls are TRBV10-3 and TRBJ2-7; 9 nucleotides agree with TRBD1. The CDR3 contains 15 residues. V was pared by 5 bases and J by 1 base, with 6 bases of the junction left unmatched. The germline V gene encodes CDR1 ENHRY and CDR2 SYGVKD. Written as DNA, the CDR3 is TGTGCCATCAGTACCGGGACAGGGAGATCCTACGAGCAGTACTTC. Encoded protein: CAISTGTGRSYEQYF.

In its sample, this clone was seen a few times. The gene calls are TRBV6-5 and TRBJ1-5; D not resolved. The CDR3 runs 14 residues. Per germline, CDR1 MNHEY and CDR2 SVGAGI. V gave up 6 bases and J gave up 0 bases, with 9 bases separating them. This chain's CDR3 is CASRTKYSNQPQHF. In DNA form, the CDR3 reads TGTGCCAGCAGGACTAAGTATAGCAATCAGCCCCAGCATTTT.

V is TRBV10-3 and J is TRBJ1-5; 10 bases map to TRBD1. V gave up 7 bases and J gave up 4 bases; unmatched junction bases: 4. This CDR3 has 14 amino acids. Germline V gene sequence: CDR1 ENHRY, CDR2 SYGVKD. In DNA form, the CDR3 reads TGTGCCATCAAGGACAGGGGGTCTAATCAGCCCCAGCATTTT. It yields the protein CAIKDRGSNQPQHF.

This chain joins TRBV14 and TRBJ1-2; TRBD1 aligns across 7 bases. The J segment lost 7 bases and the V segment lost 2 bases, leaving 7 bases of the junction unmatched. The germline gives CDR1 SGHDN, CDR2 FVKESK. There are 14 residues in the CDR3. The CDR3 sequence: CASSQLLGQAGYTF. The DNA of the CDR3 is TGTGCCAGCAGCCAACTTCTCGGACAGGCTGGCTACACCTTC.